What follows are 30 T cell receptor beta chains derived from one specimen sequenced in a study of shared clonotypes between healthy human individuals. This table comes from immunoSEQ multiplex PCR, and its TCRdb copy is limited to in-frame clones, with some not included. The sample carries around 720,000 clones, 73% recorded once. The sample taken for sequencing was memory CD4+ T cells sorted from blood. Subset noted: CD45RA-negative fraction. These receptors were taken from a woman aged 25 to 39 in good health.

On this clone: This sample also contains other DNA sequences that code for the same CDR3. The genes are TRBV5-1 and TRBJ1-2, with a weak D call TRBD1 (6 bases). Germline CDR1 SGHRS, CDR2 YFSETQ. V gave up 0 bases and J gave up 6 bases, with 9 bases separating them. The CDR3 loop spans 13 amino acids. The CDR3 protein is CASSLDRVDGYTF. The CDR3 DNA reads as TGCGCCAGCAGCTTGGACAGGGTGGATGGCTACACCTTC.

The J gene is TRBJ2-5, the V gene TRBV7-2, with D perhaps being TRBD1 or TRBD2 (5 bases each). The germline V and J ends were trimmed by 1 base and 7 bases, with 16 bases remaining between them. The CDR3 is 15 residues long. Germline CDR1 is SGHTA and CDR2 is FQGNSA. The CDR3 loop is CASSLGRGGQGTQYF. The DNA of the CDR3 is TGTGCCAGCAGCTTAGGTCGCGGAGGCCAGGGGACCCAGTACTTC. The entire variable domain, with the rest obtained from reference TRBV7-2 and TRBJ2-5, is as follows: GAGVSQSPSNKVTEKGKDVELRCDPISGHTALYWYRQSLGQGLEFLIYFQGNSAPDKSGLPSDRFSAERTGGSVSTLTIQRTQQEDSAVYLCASSLGRGGQGTQYFGPGTRLLVL.

This clone appeared a single time. The gene calls are TRBV28 and TRBJ2-2; D is unclear. Germline V CDR1 and CDR2: MDHEN, SYDVKM. The CDR3 spans 12 residues. Trimming removed 6 bases at V and 6 bases at J, with 8 bases between. Written as DNA, the CDR3 is TGTGCCAGCAGGCGACTTCCCGGGGAGCTGTTTTTT. Translating gives CASRRLPGELFF.

This sequence joins TRBV5-8 and TRBJ2-3; tentative D call: TRBD2 (6 bases). The CDR3 is 15 residues long. Germline CDR1 and CDR2: SGHTS and YDEGEE. The germline V and J ends were trimmed by 4 bases and 5 bases, with 17 bases remaining between them. The CDR3 sequence: CASSLQPTRGDTQYF. CDR3 nucleotides: TGTGCCAGCAGCCTCCAGCCGACTAGAGGAGATACGCAGTATTTT.

This clone was observed a few times. The same CDR3 can be traced to other DNA sequences in this sample. The chain carries TRBV6-1 and TRBJ2-2; TRBD1 aligns across 8 bases. The CDR3 is made up of 14 amino acids. V trimming: 2 bases; J trimming: 5 bases; junction bases outside the gene matches: 1. Germline lookup yields CDR1 MNHNS and CDR2 SASEGT. The CDR3 DNA reads as TGTGCCAGCAGTGAACAGGGGGCAACCGGGGAGCTGTTTTTT. This encodes CASSEQGATGELFF.

A few counts support this clone. The V call is TRBV28, the J call TRBJ2-7, with D uncertain. Deletions cut 6 bases from V and 4 bases from J, with 19 bases between. CDR3 length: 15 amino acids. Germline V lookup: CDR1 MDHEN, CDR2 SYDVKM. The CDR3 here is CASSRAATRSYEQYF. DNA for the CDR3: TGTGCCAGCAGCCGCGCGGCTACCCGATCTTACGAGCAGTACTTC.

The chain couples TRBV7-9 to TRBJ2-7; 7 bases align to TRBD2. The CDR3 is made up of 16 amino acids. Trimming cost V 6 bases and J 3 bases; bases outside gene matches: 14. The germline CDR1 and CDR2 sequences are SEHNR and FQNEAQ (reference sequence). The CDR3: CASSPWSGGVSYEQYF. Here the CDR3 DNA reads TGTGCCAGCAGTCCTTGGTCGGGGGGAGTGAGCTACGAGCAGTACTTC.

The chain is built from TRBV28 and TRBJ2-7; D is undetermined. This CDR3 is built from 11 residues. Germline V gives CDR1 MDHEN, CDR2 SYDVKM. V was trimmed by 8 bases and J by 2 bases, leaving 7 bases between them. The DNA for the CDR3 is TGTGCCAGCGGTTGGGCCTACGAGCAGTACTTC. It specifies CASGWAYEQYF.

This chain links TRBV10-2 with TRBJ1-1; D gene ambiguous. Germline V gene sequence: CDR1 WSHSY, CDR2 SAAADI. The germline V and J ends were trimmed by 3 bases and 1 base, with 6 bases remaining between them. The CDR3 consists of 13 residues. CDR3 sequence reads: CASSDVQNTEAFF. CDR3 nucleotide sequence: TGCGCCAGCAGTGATGTCCAGAACACTGAAGCTTTCTTT.

The rearrangement joins TRBV12-5 to TRBJ2-1; 10 bases are a match to TRBD2. Trimming removed 0 bases from V and 4 bases from J; junction bases left unmatched: 6. The CDR3 has 17 residues. CDR1 and CDR2 (germline): LGHNT, FRNRAP. CDR3 sequence reads: CASGLVLSGRGYNEQFF. The DNA of the CDR3 is TGTGCTAGTGGTTTGGTGTTAAGCGGGAGGGGATACAATGAGCAGTTCTTC.

The chain is built from TRBV6-5 and TRBJ2-7; D may be TRBD1 (6 bases). V gave up 6 bases and J gave up 2 bases, with 14 bases separating them. Germline V gene sequence: CDR1 MNHEY, CDR2 SVGAGI. This CDR3 spans 14 amino acids. The CDR3 DNA reads TGTGCCAGCAGGAGAGGGGGAACGACCTACGAGCAGTACTTC. Translating gives CASRRGGTTYEQYF.

This clone turned up a few times. The rearrangement uses TRBV10-3 and TRBJ2-7; 8 nucleotides agree with TRBD1. The CDR3 loop spans 14 amino acids. V trimming: 6 bases; J trimming: 5 bases; junction bases outside the gene matches: 9. Germline assignment: CDR1 ENHRY and CDR2 SYGVKD. Here the CDR3 DNA reads TGTGCCATCAGCCTAGGACAGGGTAGCGACGAGCAGTACTTC. This gives the protein CAISLGQGSDEQYF.

This clone has just a few counts. The chain joins TRBV5-1 to TRBJ2-7; D tentatively reads TRBD1 or TRBD2 (5 bases each). Germline V gene lookup returns CDR1 SGHRS and CDR2 YFSETQ. The CDR3 is made up of 13 amino acids. V lost 4 bases and J lost 0, with 8 bases in between. The CDR3 region is CASSEGPSYEQYF. The CDR3 coding sequence is TGCGCCAGCAGCGAGGGGCCCTCCTACGAGCAGTACTTC.

The rearrangement joins TRBV10-2 to TRBJ1-3; D might be TRBD1 (5 bases). V lost 2 bases and J 3 bases, leaving 8 bases between the germline ends. CDR1 is WSHSY and CDR2 is SAAADI in the germline V gene. The CDR3 consists of 14 residues. CDR3 region: CASSEIGDGNTIYF. The CDR3 bases are TGCGCCAGCAGTGAGATAGGGGATGGAAACACCATATATTTT.

The V call is TRBV7-9, the J call TRBJ2-7; the D is unclear. There are 13 residues in the CDR3. Germline loops: CDR1 SEHNR, CDR2 FQNEAQ (reference sequence). With 2 bases removed from V and 6 bases from J, the gap between germline ends came to 11 bases. The CDR3 reads CASSLRSISEQYF. The DNA for the CDR3 is TGTGCCAGCAGCTTACGATCGATCAGCGAGCAGTACTTC.

The DNA of the CDR3 is TGTGCCAGCAGGGAACTAGCGGTCGCAGATACGCAGTATTTT. Translation: CASRELAVADTQYF. The chain recombines TRBV6-4 with TRBJ2-3; 8 bases fit TRBD2. CDR3 size: 14 residues. Germline assignment: CDR1 MRHNA and CDR2 SNTAGT. V shed 6 bases and J 4 bases; nucleotides not matched to a gene: 6.

V is TRBV7-2 and J is TRBJ2-2; TRBD2 matches at 9 bases. From germline, CDR1 is SGHTA and CDR2 FQGNSA. V shed 7 bases and J 3 bases; nucleotides not matched to a gene: 9. There are 16 residues in the CDR3. This CDR3 is CASISSGSSDTGELFF. The CDR3 DNA reads as TGTGCCAGCATAAGTAGCGGGAGCTCTGACACCGGGGAGCTGTTTTTT.

The chain is built from TRBV18 and TRBJ2-5; D perhaps matches TRBD2 (5 bases). Germline CDR1 and CDR2: KGHSH and LQKENI. The CDR3 contains 13 residues. The germline V and J ends were trimmed by 3 bases and 2 bases, with 7 bases remaining between them. CDR3 sequence reads: CASSPRGQETQYF. CDR3 DNA sequence: TGTGCCAGCTCACCCCGGGGACAAGAGACCCAGTACTTC.

The chain recombines TRBV4-1 with TRBJ2-1; TRBD2 agrees at 12 bases. This CDR3 spans 14 amino acids. The V segment lost 0 bases and the J segment 15 bases; nucleotides outside the gene matches: 6. Germline V lookup: CDR1 MGHRA, CDR2 YSYEKL. CDR3 sequence reads: CASSQEAASGRVFF. The CDR3 DNA reads as TGCGCCAGCAGCCAAGAGGCGGCTAGCGGGAGGGTGTTCTTC.

The rearrangement joins TRBV9 to TRBJ1-1; D gene uncertain. Per germline, CDR1 SGDLS and CDR2 YYNGEE. V was clipped by 3 bases and J by 1 base, with 13 bases between them. This CDR3 comprises 15 residues. CDR3 in DNA: TGTGCCAGCAGCGCGCGCGGACTGGCGAACACTGAAGCTTTCTTT. Residues: CASSARGLANTEAFF.

The chain recombines TRBV5-1 with TRBJ2-2, with 7 bases matching TRBD1. V shed 4 bases and J 4 bases; nucleotides not matched to a gene: 10. CDR1 SGHRS and CDR2 YFSETQ come from the germline V gene. The CDR3 totals 16 residues. The CDR3 sequence: CASSPWPRGITGELFF. The DNA for the CDR3 is TGCGCCAGCAGCCCATGGCCCAGGGGGATCACCGGGGAGCTGTTTTTT.

With regard to this clone: The sample carries other DNA sequences with the same CDR3. The chain joins TRBV20-1 to TRBJ1-2, with D unclear. Trimming removed 3 bases at V and 8 bases at J, with 4 bases between. Germline V gives CDR1 DFQATT, CDR2 SNEGSKA (reference sequence). CDR3 length equals 9 residues. The CDR3 region is CSASYGYTF. The CDR3 DNA sequence: TGCAGTGCTAGTTACGGCTACACCTTC.

This chain links TRBV5-1 with TRBJ1-1; no clear D. V dropped 5 bases and J dropped 0 bases, with 11 bases sitting between them. CDR3 length: 14 amino acids. Germline values: CDR1 SGHRS, CDR2 YFSETQ. The CDR3 spells CASRSGGMNTEAFF. The CDR3 bases are TGCGCCAGCAGGTCAGGAGGTATGAACACTGAAGCTTTCTTT.

This clone was observed a few times. In DNA form, the CDR3 reads TGTGCCAGTACAGGGGTTACCGGGGAGCTGTTTTTT. Its protein product is CASTGVTGELFF. The rearrangement links TRBV27 to TRBJ2-2; TRBD1 aligns across 7 bases. The CDR3 spans 12 residues. V shed 9 bases and J 5 bases; nucleotides not matched to a gene: 3. Germline assignment: CDR1 MNHEY and CDR2 SMNVEV (reference sequence).

The rearrangement uses TRBV6-5 and TRBJ2-7, with D possibly TRBD2 on 7 matching bases. The V gene's germline CDR1 is MNHEY and CDR2 SVGAGI. The CDR3 spans 14 residues. With 6 bases removed from V and 4 bases from J, the gap between germline ends came to 16 bases. This chain's CDR3 is CASSRLGGLYEQYF. The CDR3 DNA reads TGTGCCAGCAGCCGACTCGGGGGGCTATACGAGCAGTACTTC.

The chain joins TRBV29-1 to TRBJ2-1, with 14 nucleotides matching TRBD2. Germline trimming cut 4 bases from V and 2 bases from J; bases unmatched to any gene: 13. Germline V gives CDR1 SQVTM, CDR2 ANQGSEA. The CDR3 contains 19 residues. The CDR3 nucleotides are TGCAGCGTTGTCGCGGGGGGACTAGCGGGAGATTTCGCCTACAATGAGCAGTTCTTC. Its translation is CSVVAGGLAGDFAYNEQFF.

This chain connects TRBV5-8 to TRBJ2-7, with 8 bases fitting TRBD1. Trimming removed 4 bases from V and 1 base from J; junction bases left unmatched: 4. The germline gives CDR1 SGHTS, CDR2 YDEGEE. The CDR3 covers 14 residues. CDR3 region: CASSLRGLSYEQYF. DNA for the CDR3: TGTGCCAGCAGCCTCAGGGGGCTTTCCTACGAGCAGTACTTC.

The rearrangement joins TRBV2 to TRBJ2-1; 10 bases align to TRBD2. The CDR3 consists of 17 residues. Germline CDR1 SNHLY, CDR2 FYNNEI. J was trimmed by 4 bases and V by 2 bases; bases with no gene match: 8. The CDR3: CASSESRVTSGYNEQFF. CDR3 coding DNA: TGTGCCAGCAGTGAATCCAGGGTGACTAGCGGGTACAATGAGCAGTTCTTC. The complete variable domain, with remaining parts taken from reference TRBV2 and TRBJ2-1, reads EPEVTQTPSHQVTQMGQEVILRCVPISNHLYFYWYRQILGQKVEFLVSFYNNEISEKSEIFDDQFSVERPDGSNFTLKIRSTKLEDSAMYFCASSESRVTSGYNEQFFGPGTRLTVL.

The chain joins TRBV5-1 to TRBJ2-7; 10 bases align to TRBD1. V was clipped by 4 bases and J by 7 bases; unmatched bases: 8. The germline gives CDR1 SGHRS, CDR2 YFSETQ. The CDR3 consists of 14 residues. This chain's CDR3 is CASSIRQGAGEQYF. As DNA, the CDR3 is TGCGCCAGCAGCATCCGACAGGGGGCTGGGGAGCAGTACTTC.

On this clone: Other DNA sequences within the sample encode an identical CDR3. The rearrangement joins TRBV9 to TRBJ1-5; the D is unclear. The CDR3 length is 15 residues. V lost 0 bases and J lost 0, with 7 bases in between. Looked up from germline, CDR1 is SGDLS and CDR2 is YYNGEE. CDR3 protein: CASSVDGNSNQPQHF. In DNA form, the CDR3 reads TGTGCCAGCAGCGTAGATGGGAATAGCAATCAGCCCCAGCATTTT.